This entry concerns a single TCR beta chain. This sample is part of a study of Graves' ophthalmopathy and Graves' hyperthyroidism. CDR3 length: 17 residues. Germline V gives CDR1 SGHTA, CDR2 FQGNSA. Trimming took 1 base from V and 0 from J, leaving 15 bases between them. Amplification from RNA transcripts yielded the TCR beta CDR3 regions. HTBI primers were employed in first-round RT-PCR, then a second-round multiplex PCR followed. A single record per CDR3 protein comes from TCRdb applying MiXCR to the multiplex PCR reads. This sample has about 550,000 distinct CDR3 sequences, with under 45% found just once.

The sequenced sample consisted of peripheral blood or thyroid tissue (not recorded which). The V and J genes are TRBV7-2 and TRBJ1-2; a possible D gene is TRBD1 (5 bases). The sequence came from an adult man with Graves' hyperthyroidism. The CDR3 DNA sequence: TGTGCCAGCAGCTTAGTCGGGGGGGGGGTAGCTAACTATGGCTACACCTTC. It codes for CASSLVGGGVANYGYTF. Combining the CDR3 with reference TRBV7-2 and TRBJ1-2 gives the whole variable domain GAGVSQSPSNKVTEKGKDVELRCDPISGHTALYWYRQSLGQGLEFLIYFQGNSAPDKSGLPSDRFSAERTGGSVSTLTIQRTQQEDSAVYLCASSLVGGGVANYGYTFGSGTRLTVV.